The next 10 T cell receptor beta chains were all read from a single sample in a study of cytomegalovirus exposure and HLA in healthy donors. Measured with immunoSEQ multiplex PCR; TCRdb has only the in-frame clones, and not every one. This table has approximately 300,000 clones, approximately 86% appearing once. Input material: PBMCs. The receptors stem from a woman aged 30 to 39 in good health and CMV-seropositive.

CDR3 region: CASSLGQGADEQYF. The CDR3 coding sequence is TGCGCCAGCAGCTTGGGACAGGGGGCCGACGAGCAGTACTTC. The rearrangement links TRBV5-1 to TRBJ2-7; TRBD1 agrees at 10 bases. The CDR3 loop spans 14 amino acids. CDR1 is SGHRS, CDR2 YFSETQ, per germline. The V segment lost 0 bases and the J segment 5 bases; nucleotides outside the gene matches: 2.

The rearrangement links TRBV7-8 to TRBJ1-6; 8 nucleotides agree with TRBD1. The germline CDR1 and CDR2 sequences are SGHVS and FQNEAQ. CDR3 length: 17 residues. V was clipped by 2 bases and J by 5 bases; unmatched bases: 8. CDR3 in amino acids: CASSLISATGDNSPLHF. DNA of the CDR3: TGTGCCAGCAGCTTAATTAGTGCGACAGGGGATAATTCACCCCTCCACTTT.

The genes are TRBV28 and TRBJ2-7; D remains unclear. V was shortened by 4 bases and J by 9 bases, with 22 bases between the two germline ends. This CDR3 has 15 amino acids. The germline V gene encodes CDR1 MDHEN and CDR2 SYDVKM. CDR3 coding DNA: TGTGCCAGCAGTTCTTCCCAGCACCAAGTTATTTTGCAGTACTTC. It yields the protein CASSSSQHQVILQYF.

V gene TRBV29-1 combines with J gene TRBJ2-7; tentative D call: TRBD1 (6 bases). The germline CDR1 and CDR2 sequences are SQVTM and ANQGSEA. The germline V and J ends were trimmed by 4 bases and 0 bases, with 13 bases remaining between them. This CDR3 spans 14 amino acids. As DNA, the CDR3 is TGCAGCGTTGTCCCCGTGGACAGCTCCTACGAGCAGTACTTC. Protein product: CSVVPVDSSYEQYF.

The V and J genes are TRBV5-1 and TRBJ2-3; the match to TRBD2 covers 14 bases. V shed 4 bases and J 4 bases; nucleotides not matched to a gene: 2. Per germline, CDR1 SGHRS and CDR2 YFSETQ. CDR3 length equals 15 residues. The CDR3 spells CASSMTSGRADTQYF. The CDR3 DNA reads as TGCGCCAGCAGCATGACTAGCGGGAGGGCAGATACGCAGTATTTT.

V is TRBV15 and J is TRBJ2-2; D remains unclear. Germline V gene data show CDR1 as LNHNV and CDR2 as YYDKDF (reference sequence). Trimming pared 5 bases from V and 3 bases from J, leaving 13 bases between. The length of the CDR3 is 15 residues. The CDR3 DNA sequence: TGTGCCACCAGCCCTAGACGGCCGTACACCGGGGAGCTGTTTTTT. Its protein is CATSPRRPYTGELFF.

The V and J genes are TRBV5-5 and TRBJ1-5, with D possibly being TRBD1 (6 bases). The CDR3 runs to 15 residues. The V and J ends lost 2 bases and 2 bases respectively, with 11 bases between them. CDR1 SGHKS and CDR2 YYEKEE come from the germline V gene (reference sequence). The chain's CDR3 is CASSFTGLGNQPQHF. CDR3 DNA: TGTGCCAGCAGCTTCACAGGGTTAGGCAATCAGCCCCAGCATTTT.

This rearrangement joins TRBV27 to TRBJ2-3, with unresolved D. This CDR3 has 13 residues. V lost 2 bases to trimming and J lost 1 base, with 4 bases between them. Germline CDR1 and CDR2: MNHEY and SMNVEV (reference sequence). The CDR3 loop reads CASSLAGTDTQYF. In DNA form, the CDR3 reads TGTGCCAGCAGTTTAGCGGGCACAGATACGCAGTATTTT.

This sequence joins TRBV15 and TRBJ2-1; the D gene is possibly TRBD1 (6 bases). The CDR3 has 13 residues. Germline V gene sequence: CDR1 LNHNV, CDR2 YYDKDF (reference sequence). V shed 3 bases and J shed 6 bases, with 9 bases lying between them. This CDR3 is CATSSDRINEQFF. CDR3 DNA sequence: TGTGCCACCAGCAGTGACAGGATCAATGAGCAGTTCTTC. The full variable domain, completed using reference TRBV15 and TRBJ2-1, is DAMVIQNPRYQVTQFGKPVTLSCSQTLNHNVMYWYQQKSSQAPKLLFHYYDKDFNNEADTPDNFQSRRPNTSFCFLDIRSPGLGDTAMYLCATSSDRINEQFFGPGTRLTVL.

J is TRBJ2-7 and V is TRBV7-7; TRBD1 matches at 7 bases. CDR1 and CDR2 from the germline V gene are SSHAT and FNYEAQ (reference sequence). CDR3 size: 15 residues. V shed 5 bases and J 3 bases; nucleotides not matched to a gene: 10. Here the CDR3 DNA reads TGTGCCAGCAGCGAGGGGGCCGGGAACCTCTACGAGCAGTACTTC. Encoded protein: CASSEGAGNLYEQYF.